A selection of T cell receptor beta chains follows, all from one sample in a study of blood T cell repertoires in COVID-19. Clones were sequenced by immunoSEQ multiplex PCR, and TCRdb holds only the in-frame ones, with some missing. This sample has about 59,000 clones, with roughly 84% found just once. Sequenced material: peripheral blood. All receptors come from a man aged 80 or over in a cohort sampled during active COVID-19. CDR3s leave out the opening cysteine and the closing phenylalanine or tryptophan. Some rows have no size entry. The others give once, few or many, or a class for an expanded clone.

abundance: few
v_gene: TRBV6-5
j_gene: TRBJ1-6
CDR3aa: ASSYSTQDNSPLH

abundance: NA
v_gene: TRBV19
j_gene: TRBJ2-1
CDR3aa: ASSIVLAGGPSYNEQF

abundance: once
v_gene: TRBV6-2/TRBV6-3
j_gene: TRBJ1-1
CDR3aa: ASSYSAGKMNTEAF

abundance: NA
v_gene: TRBV3-1/TRBV3-2
j_gene: TRBJ2-7
CDR3aa: ASSQVAGAHEQY

abundance: once
v_gene: TRBV27
j_gene: TRBJ1-2
CDR3aa: ASSAQGAYGYT

abundance: NA
v_gene: TRBV7-2
j_gene: TRBJ1-1
CDR3aa: ASSVLVATEAF

abundance: NA
v_gene: TRBV29-1
j_gene: TRBJ2-5
CDR3aa: SVLDLGAGETQY

abundance: NA
v_gene: TRBV6-5
j_gene: TRBJ1-2
CDR3aa: ASSYSESGDYGYT

abundance: NA
v_gene: TRBV2
j_gene: TRBJ2-3
CDR3aa: ASSEGAEDTQY

abundance: NA
v_gene: TRBV29-1
j_gene: TRBJ2-5
CDR3aa: STRQGQETQY

abundance: once
v_gene: TRBV3-1/TRBV3-2
j_gene: TRBJ2-1
CDR3aa: ASSQANSANEQF

abundance: few
v_gene: TRBV19
j_gene: TRBJ2-7
CDR3aa: ASSIGRGYEQY

abundance: NA
v_gene: TRBV7-8
j_gene: TRBJ2-2
CDR3aa: ASSKRQESTGELF

abundance: NA
v_gene: TRBV7-6
j_gene: TRBJ2-2
CDR3aa: ASSLSGGRRTGELF

abundance: NA
v_gene: TRBV27
j_gene: TRBJ2-7
CDR3aa: ASSLRGGTTSYEQY

abundance: once
v_gene: TRBV30
j_gene: TRBJ1-1
CDR3aa: AWSEQGNTEAF

abundance: NA
v_gene: TRBV5-5
j_gene: TRBJ2-7
CDR3aa: ASSLSGNSYEQY

abundance: NA
v_gene: TRBV19
j_gene: TRBJ1-1
CDR3aa: ASSIVRDTEAF

abundance: NA
v_gene: TRBV9
j_gene: TRBJ1-1
CDR3aa: ASSPRQGASF

abundance: NA
v_gene: TRBV30
j_gene: TRBJ1-5
CDR3aa: AWSPSSGVWGNQPQH

abundance: NA
v_gene: TRBV6-5
j_gene: TRBJ1-2
CDR3aa: ASSDPGVGYT

abundance: NA
v_gene: TRBV7-9
j_gene: TRBJ2-2
CDR3aa: ASSSQGQVTGELF

abundance: NA
v_gene: TRBV23-1
j_gene: TRBJ2-4
CDR3aa: ASSLRQLESHDIQY

abundance: NA
v_gene: TRBV28
j_gene: TRBJ1-2
CDR3aa: ASSPRQGYGYT

abundance: NA
v_gene: TRBV29-1
j_gene: TRBJ2-7
CDR3aa: SVDKAGNYEQY

abundance: NA
v_gene: TRBV5-4
j_gene: TRBJ2-5
CDR3aa: ASSPQGREETQY

abundance: NA
v_gene: TRBV6-2/TRBV6-3
j_gene: TRBJ2-3
CDR3aa: ASSSSDTQY

abundance: once
v_gene: TRBV6-5
j_gene: TRBJ2-5
CDR3aa: ASSYSGVGWQETQY

abundance: NA
v_gene: TRBV9
j_gene: TRBJ1-2
CDR3aa: ASSVGEVSNYGYT

abundance: NA
v_gene: TRBV15
j_gene: TRBJ2-1
CDR3aa: ATSRESGSGEQF

abundance: once
v_gene: TRBV6-4
j_gene: TRBJ1-1
CDR3aa: ASRAGEHTEAF

abundance: NA
v_gene: TRBV7-9
j_gene: TRBJ1-1
CDR3aa: ASSFTSDRGRGTEAF

abundance: NA
v_gene: TRBV19
j_gene: TRBJ2-2
CDR3aa: ASVARQGANTGELF

abundance: once
v_gene: TRBV11-2
j_gene: TRBJ2-7
CDR3aa: ASSPYSGGDYEQY

abundance: NA
v_gene: TRBV9
j_gene: TRBJ2-5
CDR3aa: ASSVGVGQGEGETQY

abundance: once
v_gene: TRBV3-1/TRBV3-2
j_gene: TRBJ2-3
CDR3aa: ASSPRDRGTDTQY

abundance: NA
v_gene: TRBV24-1
j_gene: TRBJ2-5
CDR3aa: ATSATGRGETQY

abundance: NA
v_gene: TRBV2
j_gene: TRBJ2-7
CDR3aa: ASSESGSGGKVGQY

abundance: NA
v_gene: TRBV5-1
j_gene: TRBJ1-1
CDR3aa: ASSERTGVEAEAF

abundance: NA
v_gene: TRBV7-9
j_gene: TRBJ1-5
CDR3aa: ASSLAGADNQPQH

abundance: NA
v_gene: TRBV2
j_gene: TRBJ2-3
CDR3aa: ASSLTSVADTQY

abundance: few
v_gene: TRBV5-4
j_gene: TRBJ2-5
CDR3aa: ASRTGLAGVSGETQY

abundance: NA
v_gene: TRBV9
j_gene: TRBJ1-4
CDR3aa: ASSVTGYATNEKLF

abundance: NA
v_gene: TRBV4-1
j_gene: TRBJ1-3
CDR3aa: ASSQAGLGNTIY

abundance: NA
v_gene: TRBV12-5
j_gene: TRBJ1-2
CDR3aa: ASGLPPQTDYGYT

abundance: NA
v_gene: TRBV12-5
j_gene: TRBJ2-7
CDR3aa: ASGYGAGTGEQY

abundance: NA
v_gene: TRBV7-2
j_gene: TRBJ2-1
CDR3aa: ASRPGQAYNEQF

abundance: NA
v_gene: TRBV3-1/TRBV3-2
j_gene: TRBJ2-5
CDR3aa: ASSQDRGETQY

abundance: NA
v_gene: TRBV6-5
j_gene: TRBJ2-1
CDR3aa: ASSQNNNEQF

abundance: NA
v_gene: TRBV25-1
j_gene: TRBJ1-2
CDR3aa: ASSDDRGNGYGYT

abundance: NA
v_gene: TRBV7-2
j_gene: TRBJ2-1
CDR3aa: ASSLASGGAYNEQF

abundance: NA
v_gene: TRBV27
j_gene: TRBJ1-2
CDR3aa: ASRRGTGDSGYT

abundance: NA
v_gene: TRBV2
j_gene: TRBJ1-1
CDR3aa: ASIEGSAGLNTEAF

abundance: NA
v_gene: TRBV27
j_gene: TRBJ1-4
CDR3aa: ASRQGQNEKLF

abundance: NA
v_gene: TRBV9
j_gene: TRBJ1-2
CDR3aa: ASSVAGRERGGYT

abundance: NA
v_gene: TRBV11-3
j_gene: TRBJ2-7
CDR3aa: ASSQLTGYEQY

abundance: NA
v_gene: TRBV3-1/TRBV3-2
j_gene: TRBJ2-7
CDR3aa: ASSRGTGELGEQY

abundance: NA
v_gene: TRBV3-1/TRBV3-2
j_gene: TRBJ2-3
CDR3aa: ASSPGGTDTQY